Listed below are T cell receptor beta chains from one sample, sequenced in a study of T cell responses to AZD1222 COVID-19 vaccine. Measured with immunoSEQ multiplex PCR; TCRdb has only the in-frame clones, and not every one. Seen here are 150,000 to 200,000 clones, about 91% observed once, and the top ten hold 1.9%. Material: peripheral blood, obtained on day 0 of AZD1222 vaccination. The source of these receptors is an adult in good health. The CDR3 runs from the conserved cysteine through the conserved F or W. D genes are given only for firm matches. A clone size is listed for some rows: how often the clone was seen (once, few, many), or a class if it is expanded.

j_call	cdr3_length	clone_size	v_call	d_call	cdr3_nt	cdr3_aa
TRBJ2-5	14	-	TRBV5-1	TRBD1	TGCGCCAGCAGCCGGGACAGCTCACAAGAGACCCAGTACTTC	CASSRDSSQETQYF
TRBJ2-7	14	once	TRBV6-5	TRBD2	TGTGCCAGCAGTCAGCCGGGACTAGACTACGAGCAGTACTTC	CASSQPGLDYEQYF
TRBJ1-5	11	-	TRBV28	-	TGTGCCAGCAGTCCCCTGGGGCCCCAGCATTTT	CASSPLGPQHF
TRBJ1-6	14	-	TRBV10-1	-	TGCGCCAGCAGTGAGCAGGGAAATAATTCACCCCTCCACTTT	CASSEQGNNSPLHF
TRBJ2-2	17	once	TRBV5-1	TRBD2	TGCGCCAGCAGCTCCGATCCCCGGGGGGCGAACACCGGGGAGCTGTTTTTT	CASSSDPRGANTGELFF
TRBJ2-2	17	-	TRBV19	-	TGTGCCAGTAGTATAACCTCCAGGGGCCTGAACACCGGGGAGCTGTTTTTT	CASSITSRGLNTGELFF
TRBJ1-2	15	-	TRBV7-2	TRBD1	TGTGCCAGCAGCCAAAACAGGGGCCCTACCTATGGCTACACCTTC	CASSQNRGPTYGYTF
TRBJ2-7	15	-	TRBV5-6	TRBD1	TGTGCCAGCAGCTTGGCGGGACAGGTCGCTAAAGAGCAGTACTTC	CASSLAGQVAKEQYF
TRBJ1-2	16	-	TRBV7-2	-	TGTGCCAGCACCCCGAGTGGGGGTAGTGCGACGGCTGGCTACACCTTC	CASTPSGGSATAGYTF
TRBJ1-1	12	-	TRBV10-2	TRBD1	TGCGCCAGCAGGACAGGGGGTACTGAAGCTTTCTTT	CASRTGGTEAFF
TRBJ1-5	13	-	TRBV30	-	TGTGCCTGGAGAGGGGGGGGCAATCAGCCCCAGCATTTT	CAWRGGGNQPQHF
TRBJ1-3	14	-	TRBV19	-	TGTGCCAGTAGGTCAACCAGCTCTGGAAACACCATATATTTT	CASRSTSSGNTIYF
TRBJ1-2	13	-	TRBV10-1	-	TGCGCCAGCAGCCCAAAGACGGGGGGAAGCTACACCTTC	CASSPKTGGSYTF
TRBJ2-7	14	-	TRBV15	-	TGTGCCACCAGCAGAGGATCTTCCGTTCTTGGGCAGTACTTC	CATSRGSSVLGQYF
TRBJ1-1	12	-	TRBV10-1	-	TGCGCCAGCAACGACGGGGCCGCTGAAGCTTTCTTT	CASNDGAAEAFF
TRBJ2-7	13	once	TRBV28	TRBD1	TGTGCCAGCATGACAGGGGGTCGCTACGAGCAGTACTTC	CASMTGGRYEQYF
TRBJ2-1	15	-	TRBV13	TRBD2	TGTGCCAGCAGCACCCCTAGCGGGAGCCGCAATGAGCAGTTCTTC	CASSTPSGSRNEQFF
TRBJ1-1	15	few	TRBV19	-	TGTGCCAGTAGTATAGATCGAAGGGCCGGCACTGAAGCTTTCTTT	CASSIDRRAGTEAFF
TRBJ1-5	18	-	TRBV7-9	TRBD1	TGTGCCAGCAGCGGAAGGACAGGGCTGGGAGCCCGAGACCAGCCCCAGCATTTT	CASSGRTGLGARDQPQHF
TRBJ1-2	17	-	TRBV4-3	TRBD1	TGCGCCAGCAGCCAAGATCTTACAGGGGGCGGATACTATGGCTACACCTTC	CASSQDLTGGGYYGYTF
TRBJ2-3	14	-	TRBV29-1	-	TGCAGCGTGCTTGACTGGAGGGGCACAGATACGCAGTATTTT	CSVLDWRGTDTQYF
TRBJ1-3	17	-	TRBV25-1	-	TGTGCCAGCAGGGGTCAAGCTACAGGCCTCTCTGGAAACACCATATATTTT	CASRGQATGLSGNTIYF
TRBJ1-4	16	-	TRBV7-8	TRBD1	TGTGCCAGCAGCTCCCGCCGGGACAGGGGGCGCGAAAAACTGTTTTTT	CASSSRRDRGREKLFF
TRBJ1-2	16	-	TRBV4-3	-	TGCGCCAGCAGCCAAGGATTAGGGGGGGCGGACTATGGCTACACCTTC	CASSQGLGGADYGYTF
TRBJ1-5	13	-	TRBV3-1/TRBV3-2	-	TGTGCCAGCAGCCAAGATCTGGGACAGCCCCAGCATTTT	CASSQDLGQPQHF
TRBJ2-7	15	-	TRBV19	TRBD1	TGTGCCAGTAGTATAGTAGGGGGCATCACCTACGAGCAGTACTTC	CASSIVGGITYEQYF
TRBJ2-2	15	-	TRBV5-4	TRBD2	TGTGCCAGCAGCTTGGCCGGGAGGGGCACCGGGGAGCTGTTTTTT	CASSLAGRGTGELFF
TRBJ1-1	14	-	TRBV23-1	-	TGCGCCAGCAGTGAAGCCCGAGGGGCCACTGAAGCTTTCTTT	CASSEARGATEAFF
TRBJ1-2	14	-	TRBV23-1	-	TGCGCCAGCAGCCCCAAGGGGTGTAACTATGGCTACACCTTC	CASSPKGCNYGYTF
TRBJ1-4	14	-	TRBV14	TRBD1	TGTGCCAGCAGCCAGACAGGGGATTATAAAAAACTGTTTTTT	CASSQTGDYKKLFF
TRBJ2-7	11	-	TRBV3-1/TRBV3-2	-	TGTGCCAGCAGCCAAGATAAGGTGGAGTACTTC	CASSQDKVEYF
TRBJ2-3	13	-	TRBV28	-	TGTGCCAGCAGACGCCGGGCCCGGAATACGCAGTATTTT	CASRRRARNTQYF
TRBJ1-1	14	once	TRBV7-9	-	TGTGCCAGCAGCTTCCTGACAGGCTACACTGAAGCTTTCTTT	CASSFLTGYTEAFF
TRBJ1-6	15	-	TRBV5-4	TRBD1	TGTGCCAGCAAGTTCGGACAGGAGGCAAATTCACCCCTCCACTTT	CASKFGQEANSPLHF
TRBJ2-1	15	once	TRBV14	-	TGTGCCAGCAGCCAAGATCCAGGGAAATACAATGAGCAGTTCTTC	CASSQDPGKYNEQFF
TRBJ2-1	17	-	TRBV5-5	-	TGTGCCAGCAGCTCAAAAATCGACAGGAGCTCCTACAATGAGCAGTTCTTC	CASSSKIDRSSYNEQFF
TRBJ1-1	17	few	TRBV14	TRBD1	TGTGCCAGCAGCCCCAGGGACAGAGGTAGCCGAAACACTGAAGCTTTCTTT	CASSPRDRGSRNTEAFF
TRBJ2-3	17	-	TRBV24-1	TRBD2	TGTGCCACCAGTGATTTGCGGAGCGGGGGGGTAGGAGATACGCAGTATTTT	CATSDLRSGGVGDTQYF
TRBJ1-1	15	-	TRBV14	-	TGTGCCAGCCTGCCAGTAGGAGGGCAGAACACTGAAGCTTTCTTT	CASLPVGGQNTEAFF
TRBJ2-7	14	-	TRBV7-8	TRBD1	TGTGCCAGCAGCCCGGGGACAGACGCCTACGAGCAGTACTTC	CASSPGTDAYEQYF